Here is one T cell receptor beta chain with its context. Its antigen is not identified. The entry originates in a study of long-term antiretroviral therapy in people with HIV. This CDR3 is 12 amino acids long. Germline loops: CDR1 PRHDT, CDR2 FYEKMQ (reference sequence). The germline V and J ends were trimmed by 3 bases and 4 bases, with 6 bases remaining between them. They ran version v3.0 of the immunoSEQ assay at survey level. TCRdb's table, derived via immunoSEQ multiplex PCR, lists solely in-frame clones and lacks some. The table has approximately 12,000 clones, 65% to 85% seen once; the top ten hold about 9.9%. Study results and limitations: Whichever time point was examined, clones expanded before ART dominated the repertoire. Post-ART samples showed increased diversity that remained below transplant donor control levels.

The TCR comes from a woman in her forties with HIV. The chain is built from TRBV13 and TRBJ1-1; D ambiguous. The specimen comprised unsorted PBMCs, sampled 0.8 years before starting antiretroviral therapy. The CDR3 coding sequence is TGTGCCAGCAGCTTCAGGACCACTGAAGCTTTCTTT. As protein: CASSFRTTEAFF.